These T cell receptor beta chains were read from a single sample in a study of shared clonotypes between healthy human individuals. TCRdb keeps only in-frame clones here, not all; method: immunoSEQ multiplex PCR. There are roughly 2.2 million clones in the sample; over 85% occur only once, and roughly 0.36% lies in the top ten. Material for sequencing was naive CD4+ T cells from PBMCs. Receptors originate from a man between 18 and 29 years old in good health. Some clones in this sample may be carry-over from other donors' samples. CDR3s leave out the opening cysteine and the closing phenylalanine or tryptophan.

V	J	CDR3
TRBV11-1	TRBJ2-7	ASSLARQGYEQY
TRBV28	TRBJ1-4	ASSLPPGDEKLF
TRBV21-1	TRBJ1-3	ANHGGRNSGNTIY
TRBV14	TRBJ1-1	ASSRQQNTEAF
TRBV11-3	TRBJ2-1	ASSLPGLAGAIEQF
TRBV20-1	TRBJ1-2	SARETRGYT
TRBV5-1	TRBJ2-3	ASSFFRQGEDTQY
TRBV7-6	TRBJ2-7	ASSNRGLADSSYEQY
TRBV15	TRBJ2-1	ATSRNPANEQF
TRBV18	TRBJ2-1	ASSPFAAGAANEQF
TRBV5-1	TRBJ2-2	ASSIQGPNTGELF
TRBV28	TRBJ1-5	ASSLLGAQPQH
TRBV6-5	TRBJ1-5	ASSYSKDQPQH
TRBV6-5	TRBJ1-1	ASRSRGNTEAF
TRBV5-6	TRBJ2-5	ASSLLAGGGETQY
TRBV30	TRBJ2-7	AWNQGVGEQY
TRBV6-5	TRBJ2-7	ASSYRRGGFGEQY
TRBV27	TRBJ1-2	ASSTGTGIYGYT
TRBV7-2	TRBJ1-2	ASSLARGDYGYT
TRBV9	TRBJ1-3	ASSVTGGSGNTIY
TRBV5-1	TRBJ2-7	ASSLRAGVYEQY
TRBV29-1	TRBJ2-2	SVSGGYTGELF
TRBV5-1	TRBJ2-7	ASSLLDSSSYEQY
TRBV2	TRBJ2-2	ASSGLLNTGELF
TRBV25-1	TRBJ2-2	ASSDLGRDMTGELF
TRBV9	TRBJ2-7	ASSPQLGASYEQY
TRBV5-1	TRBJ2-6	ASSLEAGAGANVLT
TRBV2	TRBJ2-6	ASSSSRQGRTGANVLT